The clone carrying this T cell receptor beta chain was observed at least ten times. The data stem from a study of T-cell reconstitution after alpha-beta-depleted transplantation in children. Germline V gene sequence: CDR1 SGDLS, CDR2 YYNGEE. Deletions cut 4 bases from V and 0 bases from J, with 14 bases between. The CDR3 is made up of 15 amino acids. The TCRbeta library incorporated unique molecular identifiers. MiXCR, applied by TCRdb to the PCR reads, yields one record per CDR3 protein. The profile shows roughly 490,000 distinct CDR3 sequences, over 10% of them singletons. This TCR was sampled from a female patient between 2 and 15 years old who had a stem cell transplant for aplastic anemia, so the T cells may come from the graft donor. Sequenced here: PBMCs, mostly from graft donor cells, sampled 180 days after TCRalphabeta/CD19-depleted stem cell transplant. V is TRBV9 and J is TRBJ2-7, with D tentatively TRBD2 (6 bases). The DNA for the CDR3 is TGTGCCAGCAGCCCAGACTGGAGGGCCTCCTACGAGCAGTACTTC. Amino acids: CASSPDWRASYEQYF. Variable domain in full (rest from reference TRBV9 and TRBJ2-7): DSGVTQTPKHLITATGQRVTLRCSPRSGDLSVYWYQQSLDQGLQFLIQYYNGEERAKGNILERFSAQQFPDLHSELNLSSLELGDSALYFCASSPDWRASYEQYFGPGTRLTVT.